Shown below are 8 T cell receptor beta chains from a single sample sequenced in a study of identifying expanded T cells in peripheral blood. TCRdb's table, derived via immunoSEQ multiplex PCR, lists solely in-frame clones and lacks some. The sample contains tens of thousands of clones, 88% of which appear only once. The sequencing sample was made of blood. These receptors originate from a person between 18 and 75 years old in good health.

The CDR3 protein is CASSLGSGGGVGELFF. The CDR3 DNA reads as TGTGCCAGCAGCTTAGGTTCTGGGGGCGGTGTCGGGGAGCTGTTTTTT. This chain uses TRBV7-2 with TRBJ2-2; TRBD1 might be the D (6 bases). Trimming took 1 base from V and 7 from J, leaving 16 bases between them. Germline loops: CDR1 SGHTA, CDR2 FQGNSA. This CDR3 is 16 amino acids long.

This clone was seen a handful of times. This sequence joins TRBV6-5 and TRBJ2-7; 10 bases are shared with TRBD2. The length of the CDR3 is 14 residues. CDR1 and CDR2 from the germline V gene are MNHEY and SVGAGI. The V segment lost 5 bases and the J segment 5 bases; nucleotides outside the gene matches: 6. As DNA, the CDR3 is TGTGCCAGCAGTCAGGCAGCGGGGGGGAACGAGCAGTACTTC. Protein: CASSQAAGGNEQYF.

The chain joins TRBV5-5 to TRBJ1-3; TRBD1 aligns across 9 bases. V was pared by 6 bases and J by 0 bases, with 13 bases of the junction left unmatched. Germline lookup yields CDR1 SGHKS and CDR2 YYEKEE (reference sequence). The CDR3 length is 18 residues. The CDR3 reads CASITGTGRPNSGNTIYF. The CDR3 DNA is TGTGCCAGCATTACCGGGACAGGGAGGCCGAACTCTGGAAACACCATATATTTT.

V gene TRBV2 combines with J gene TRBJ1-5, with a tentative D call TRBD1 (5 bases). V was clipped by 2 bases and J by 7 bases, with 9 bases between them. The CDR3 is 13 residues long. Germline CDR1 reads SNHLY; CDR2 reads FYNNEI. CDR3 sequence: CASSEPPGQPQHF. CDR3 DNA sequence: TGTGCCAGCAGTGAACCCCCAGGGCAGCCCCAGCATTTT.

The chain uses TRBV5-4 and TRBJ2-7, with no clear D. The CDR3 runs 15 residues. Per the germline V gene, CDR1 is SGHNT and CDR2 is YYREEE (reference sequence). Trimming removed 0 bases at V and 4 bases at J, with 14 bases between. CDR3 in amino acids: CASSLEPLGSYEQYF. The CDR3 DNA follows: TGTGCCAGCAGCTTGGAACCGCTAGGCTCGTACGAGCAGTACTTC.

The rearrangement joins TRBV30 to TRBJ2-5; possibly TRBD1 or TRBD2 for D (6 bases each). Germline values: CDR1 GTSNPN, CDR2 SVGIG (reference sequence). The CDR3 has 15 residues. Between the trimmed V and J ends, which lost 3 bases and 4 bases, there was a span of 18 bases. The CDR3 region is CAWRGGQGWRETQYF. CDR3 nucleotide sequence: TGTGCCTGGAGAGGGGGGCAGGGTTGGAGAGAGACCCAGTACTTC. Supplemented by reference TRBV30 and TRBJ2-5, the full variable domain reads SQTIHQWPATLVQPVGSPLSLECTVEGTSNPNLYWYRQAAGRGLQLLFYSVGIGQISSEVPQNLSASRPQDRQFILSSKKLLLSDSGFYLCAWRGGQGWRETQYFGPGTRLLVL.

V gene TRBV27 combines with J gene TRBJ1-1; D is undetermined. In germline, CDR1 is MNHEY, CDR2 SMNVEV (reference sequence). This CDR3 is 14 amino acids long. Between the trimmed V and J ends, which lost 3 bases and 1 base, there was a span of 9 bases. CDR3: CASSFYVGNTEAFF. The CDR3, as DNA: TGTGCCAGCAGTTTCTATGTGGGGAACACTGAAGCTTTCTTT.

The chain recombines TRBV29-1 with TRBJ1-2, with 9 bases identical to TRBD1. Germline V CDR1 and CDR2: SQVTM, ANQGSEA. This CDR3 region has 13 residues. V gave up 6 bases and J gave up 8 bases; unmatched junction bases: 10. The CDR3 spells CSVEHTGQGGYTF. DNA for the CDR3: TGCAGCGTGGAACACACGGGACAGGGAGGCTACACCTTC. Full variable domain (remainder filled in from reference TRBV29-1 and TRBJ1-2): SAVISQKPSRDICQRGTSLTIQCQVDSQVTMMFWYRQQPGQSLTLIATANQGSEATYESGFVIDKFPISRPNLTFSTLTVSNMSPEDSSIYLCSVEHTGQGGYTFGSGTRLTVV.